These 32 T cell receptor beta chains were all obtained from the same sample, sequenced in a study of blood T cell repertoires in COVID-19 (dated by TCRdb to the early 2020s). The library relied on the immunoSEQ multiplex PCR assay. TCRdb re-hosts the immuneACCESS table, in-frame sequences only. Its copies lack some clones; in the studies checked, an unresolved V gene accounts for under half of them, and the cause for the rest is not known. Within this sample are fewer than 250,000 clones, with 65% to 80% of them counted one time only. Around 16% of the sample is held by the ten biggest clonotypes. The specimen was PBMCs or T cells enriched from blood (not recorded which). Receptors were obtained from a woman between 45 and 60 years old with acute COVID-19.

This clone showed up just a few times. The CDR3 nucleotides are TGTGCCAGCAAAGAGGGCAATCAGCCCCAGCATTTT. Translating it yields CASKEGNQPQHF. The V and J genes are TRBV28 and TRBJ1-5; D unclear. The germline V gene has CDR1 MDHEN and CDR2 SYDVKM. The V gene lost 7 bases and the J gene lost 2 bases, with 6 bases spanning the gap. The CDR3 extends over 12 amino acids.

The chain couples TRBV7-2 to TRBJ1-5, with a possible D match to TRBD1 (5 bases). Trimming removed 5 bases from V and 0 bases from J, with 17 bases in between. Germline V CDR1 and CDR2: SGHTA, FQGNSA. This CDR3 is 17 amino acids long. In DNA, the CDR3 is TGTGCCAGCAGCCCCCAGGACACGAGGTATAGCAATCAGCCCCAGCATTTT. This sequence encodes CASSPQDTRYSNQPQHF.

There are a few counts of this clone. The V call is TRBV12-3 or TRBV12-4, the J call TRBJ1-1; no clear D gene. Trimming cost V 7 bases and J 6 bases, with 15 bases left between them. The CDR3 covers 13 residues. CDR3 coding DNA: TGTGCCAGCACCTCGTCAGGATTCGCTGAAGCTTTCTTT. Protein sequence: CASTSSGFAEAFF.

This sequence joins TRBV12-3 or TRBV12-4 and TRBJ2-5; perhaps TRBD1 as D (5 bases). The CDR3 consists of 12 residues. Trimming removed 6 bases at V and 5 bases at J, with 10 bases between. The CDR3 here is CASRQPGETQYF. CDR3 in DNA: TGTGCCAGCAGGCAACCAGGGGAGACCCAGTACTTC.

This rearrangement joins TRBV25-1 to TRBJ2-3, with 7 bases aligning to TRBD2. Per the germline V gene, CDR1 is MGHDK and CDR2 is SYGVNS. The V gene end was trimmed by 6 bases and the J gene end by 2 bases; junction bases not matched to a gene: 2. The CDR3 loop spans 13 amino acids. DNA for the CDR3: TGTGCCAGCAGACTAGCGCACACAGATACGCAGTATTTT. Protein: CASRLAHTDTQYF. The full variable domain, in which reference TRBV25-1 and TRBJ2-3 provide the parts outside the CDR3, is EADIYQTPRYLVIGTGKKITLECSQTMGHDKMYWYQQDPGMELHLIHYSYGVNSTEKGDLSSESTVSRIRTEHFPLTLESARPSHTSQYLCASRLAHTDTQYFGPGTRLTVL.

The V call is TRBV12-1, the J call TRBJ2-3; TRBD2 is taken as the D call from the table, unchecked against the DNA. TRBV12-1 represents a pseudogene. This CDR3 comprises 19 residues. The chain's CDR3 is CASRTQRSGGGSSTDTQYF. The CDR3 DNA sequence: TGTGCCAGCCGTACCCAGCGTAGCGGGGGGGGATCTAGCACAGATACGCAGTATTTT.

The chain recombines TRBV4-1 with TRBJ1-4; D remains ambiguous. The CDR3 extends over 16 amino acids. Trimming cost V 5 bases and J 0 bases, with 13 bases left between them. Germline-derived CDR1 and CDR2 are MGHRA and YSYEKL. In nucleotides, the CDR3 is TGCGCCAGCAGCTCAGTCACAGTAACAACTAATGAAAAACTGTTTTTT. This gives the protein CASSSVTVTTNEKLFF.

This chain connects TRBV27 to TRBJ2-2; 14 nucleotides agree with TRBD2. CDR3 size: 19 residues. The germline V gene encodes CDR1 MNHEY and CDR2 SMNVEV (reference sequence). The V segment lost 7 bases and the J segment 4 bases; nucleotides outside the gene matches: 14. Here the CDR3 reads CASTGNRLAGGPVTGELFF. The CDR3 nucleotides read TGTGCCAGCACTGGAAACCGACTAGCGGGGGGGCCGGTCACCGGGGAGCTGTTTTTT.

The chain employs TRBV9 and TRBJ2-3; 8 bases agree with TRBD2. This CDR3 is built from 16 residues. Germline lookup yields CDR1 SGDLS and CDR2 YYNGEE. Trimming cost V 0 bases and J 5 bases; bases outside gene matches: 8. The DNA for the CDR3 is TGTGCCAGCAGCGTAGAACTAGCGGATCAGGGAGATACGCAGTATTTT. Protein sequence: CASSVELADQGDTQYF.

This rearrangement joins TRBV2 to TRBJ2-1, with a weak D call TRBD1 (6 bases). This CDR3 region has 14 residues. The ends were cut back, 8 bases at V and 0 bases at J, with 11 bases in the middle. Per the germline V gene, CDR1 is SNHLY and CDR2 is FYNNEI. The CDR3 spells CASGGTYSYNEQFF. The DNA for the CDR3 is TGTGCCAGCGGGGGCACCTACTCCTACAATGAGCAGTTCTTC.

In this sample, this clone turned up a few times. The V call is TRBV28, the J call TRBJ2-1, with D perhaps matching TRBD2 (7 bases). The CDR3 contains 16 residues. V was clipped by 1 base and J by 10 bases, with 20 bases between them. Germline lookup yields CDR1 MDHEN and CDR2 SYDVKM. The CDR3 DNA follows: TGTGCCAGCAGTTTATTAGGGACGGGGGGCTCGGTCGAGCAGTTCTTC. As protein: CASSLLGTGGSVEQFF.

The V call is TRBV30, the J call TRBJ1-1; no clear D gene. The V gene's germline CDR1 is GTSNPN and CDR2 SVGIG (reference sequence). Trimming left V 4 bases short and J 7 bases short, with 16 bases between. The CDR3 consists of 13 residues. The CDR3 spells CAWKTYGISEAFF. The CDR3 DNA reads as TGTGCCTGGAAGACCTACGGGATAAGTGAAGCTTTCTTT.

The rearrangement uses TRBV6-5 and TRBJ2-1, with TRBD2 matching 8 bases. CDR1 is MNHEY and CDR2 is SVGAGI in the germline V gene. This CDR3 is 15 amino acids long. The trim removed 10 bases at V and 5 bases at J, leaving 13 bases unmatched. The CDR3 coding sequence is TGTGCCACCCAACTAGCGGATACTCTTAACAATGAGCAGTTCTTC. Residues: CATQLADTLNNEQFF.

This sequence joins TRBV6-5 and TRBJ1-5, with D perhaps matching TRBD1 (5 bases). V was trimmed by 2 bases and J by 3 bases, leaving 8 bases between them. The germline gives CDR1 MNHEY, CDR2 SVGAGI. This CDR3 has 14 residues. In DNA, the CDR3 is TGTGCCAGCAGTTACACGGGACTCAATCAGCCCCAGCATTTT. Translating gives CASSYTGLNQPQHF.

This clone was detected a few times. The J gene is TRBJ2-1, the V gene TRBV28; D may be TRBD1 (6 bases). The germline CDR1 and CDR2 sequences are MDHEN and SYDVKM. This CDR3 contains 13 residues. V lost 7 bases to trimming and J lost 5 bases, with 12 bases between them. In DNA form, the CDR3 reads TGTGCCAGCATTCAGGGGACCCACAATGAGCAGTTCTTC. Protein product: CASIQGTHNEQFF.

J is TRBJ2-5 and V is TRBV18, with 12 positions matching TRBD2. The CDR3 extends over 19 amino acids. Germline V gene data show CDR1 as KGHSH and CDR2 as LQKENI. The V and J ends lost 2 bases and 1 base, in that order; junction bases with no gene match: 11. CDR3 sequence reads: CASSPSLASGGDGQETQYF. CDR3 bases: TGTGCCAGCTCACCATCGTTGGCTAGCGGGGGGGACGGCCAAGAGACCCAGTACTTC.

The rearrangement links TRBV28 to TRBJ2-7; maybe TRBD1 (5 bases). CDR3 size: 13 residues. Deletions cut 6 bases from V and 3 bases from J, with 12 bases between. Germline V gene data show CDR1 as MDHEN and CDR2 as SYDVKM. The chain's CDR3 is CASRVRGGYEQYV. DNA for the CDR3: TGTGCCAGCAGGGTAAGGGGCGGCTACGAGCAGTACGTC.

The chain is built from TRBV6-5 and TRBJ1-1; D gene uncertain. Germline V gene lookup returns CDR1 MNHEY and CDR2 SVGAGI. Trimming took 7 bases from V and 1 from J, leaving 16 bases between them. The CDR3 sequence is 15 residues long. DNA of the CDR3: TGTGCCAGCACCCGAAGCAGGTCCTGGAACACTGAAGCTTTCTTT. It translates to CASTRSRSWNTEAFF.

The rearrangement links TRBV6-6 to TRBJ1-3; tentative D call: TRBD1 (5 bases). Between the trimmed V and J ends, which lost 5 bases and 0 bases, there was a span of 11 bases. The CDR3 is made up of 15 amino acids. From germline, CDR1 is MNHNY and CDR2 SVGAGI (reference sequence). The chain's CDR3 is CASSATESSGNTIYF. CDR3 nucleotide sequence: TGTGCCAGCAGTGCGACAGAATCCTCTGGAAACACCATATATTTT.

The rearrangement uses TRBV7-2 and TRBJ1-2, with 7 bases that match TRBD1. V dropped 6 bases and J dropped 7; count of bases not matched to a gene: 8. The germline CDR1 and CDR2 sequences are SGHTA and FQGNSA. This CDR3 region has 13 residues. DNA of the CDR3: TGTGCCAGCAGGAAGGACAGGTTCAGTGGCTACACCTTC. It is translated as CASRKDRFSGYTF.

This clone was counted between two and nine times. This sequence joins TRBV2 and TRBJ2-7; a weak D match, TRBD1 (6 bases). This CDR3 spans 12 amino acids. V was trimmed by 6 bases and J by 3 bases, leaving 9 bases between them. Germline V gene sequence: CDR1 SNHLY, CDR2 FYNNEI. The CDR3 nucleotides are TGTGCCAGCAGAAGGACAGACTACGAGCAGTACGTC. Translating it yields CASRRTDYEQYV.

The chain has TRBV5-1 and TRBJ1-3, with no clear D. Germline values: CDR1 SGHRS, CDR2 YFSETQ. The CDR3 covers 15 residues. V dropped 0 bases and J dropped 8 bases, with 15 bases sitting between them. The CDR3 region has the DNA TGCGCCAGCAGCTTGGGAGGAGGACCCGTTGACACCATATATTTT. Translation gives CASSLGGGPVDTIYF.

This chain joins TRBV6-2 or TRBV6-3 and TRBJ1-5, with D possibly TRBD1 on 5 matching bases. V lost 0 bases and J 4 bases, leaving 10 bases between the germline ends. CDR1 and CDR2 from the germline V gene are MNHEY and SVGEGT. This CDR3 has 15 amino acids. The CDR3 region is CASSYSSGRNQPQHF. The CDR3, as DNA: TGTGCCAGCAGTTACTCATCAGGGCGTAATCAGCCCCAGCATTTT.

The CDR3, as DNA: TGTGCCAGCAGTTGGCGACAGGGGGTAAATCAAGAGACCCAGTACTTC. The encoded protein is CASSWRQGVNQETQYF. The V and J genes are TRBV28 and TRBJ2-5, with 9 bases matching TRBD1. CDR3 length: 16 residues. Trimming cost V 4 bases and J 2 bases; bases outside gene matches: 8. CDR1 is MDHEN, CDR2 SYDVKM, per germline.

The V call is TRBV9, the J call TRBJ2-3, with 9 bases that match TRBD2. The length of the CDR3 is 17 residues. V shed 3 bases, J shed 1 base, and the junction held 9 bases outside the gene matches. Per the germline V gene, CDR1 is SGDLS and CDR2 is YYNGEE. CDR3 amino acids: CASSEMAGGRRTDTQYF. CDR3 DNA sequence: TGTGCCAGCAGCGAGATGGCGGGGGGGCGGCGCACAGATACGCAGTATTTT.

The rearrangement links TRBV5-5 to TRBJ2-7, with 10 bases lining up with TRBD1. The germline V gene has CDR1 SGHKS and CDR2 YYEKEE (reference sequence). The CDR3 is made up of 15 amino acids. V lost 0 bases, J lost 5 bases, and 5 bases stayed unmatched. CDR3 in DNA: TGTGCCAGCAGCTTGGTTTCGGGGACAGGGGACGAGCAGTACGTC. It encodes CASSLVSGTGDEQYV.

The chain is built from TRBV5-1 and TRBJ2-2, with D possibly TRBD2 on 5 matching bases. CDR3 size: 15 residues. Germline V lookup: CDR1 SGHRS, CDR2 YFSETQ. The V end was cut by 4 bases, the J end by 3 bases, with 13 bases between. CDR3 in DNA: TGCGCCAGCAGCCCCGGGCGGGCGGACACCGGGGAGCTGTTTTTT. Protein product: CASSPGRADTGELFF.

This clone has more than one count but fewer than ten. The V and J genes are TRBV2 and TRBJ1-4, with D perhaps TRBD1 (5 bases). The CDR3 has 14 amino acids. V was pared by 3 bases and J by 7 bases, with 12 bases between. Germline CDR1 and CDR2: SNHLY and FYNNEI. Here the CDR3 reads CASSDHRSLEKLFF. The CDR3 DNA follows: TGTGCCAGCAGTGACCACAGGTCCCTTGAAAAACTGTTTTTT.

The rearrangement joins TRBV7-2 to TRBJ1-3; 7 bases are shared with TRBD1. Germline V lookup: CDR1 SGHTA, CDR2 FQGNSA. V shed 4 bases, J shed 3 bases, and the junction held 0 bases outside the gene matches. The CDR3 consists of 13 residues. CDR3 loop: CASSSGGGNTIYF. CDR3 in DNA: TGTGCCAGCAGCTCAGGGGGTGGAAACACCATATATTTT. The full variable domain, rest sourced from reference TRBV7-2 and TRBJ1-3, is GAGVSQSPSNKVTEKGKDVELRCDPISGHTALYWYRQSLGQGLEFLIYFQGNSAPDKSGLPSDRFSAERTGGSVSTLTIQRTQQEDSAVYLCASSSGGGNTIYFGEGSWLTVV.

This clone came up once. The chain joins TRBV27 to TRBJ1-6, with D perhaps matching TRBD1 (5 bases). CDR3 length: 14 residues. Trimming shortened V by 5 bases and J by 10 bases, and 15 bases separated the two germline ends. Germline lookup yields CDR1 MNHEY and CDR2 SMNVEV (reference sequence). CDR3 sequence reads: CASSGGERDSPLHF. CDR3 nucleotide sequence: TGTGCCAGCAGTGGGGGGGAAAGGGACTCACCCCTCCACTTT.

The V gene is TRBV25-1, the J gene TRBJ2-5; TRBD1 agrees at 11 bases. The V and J ends lost 4 bases and 3 bases, in that order; junction bases with no gene match: 10. This CDR3 has 17 residues. The germline CDR1 and CDR2 sequences are MGHDK and SYGVNS. The CDR3 loop reads CASSAPDRGLSKETQYF. Written as DNA, the CDR3 is TGTGCCAGCAGTGCCCCGGACAGGGGGCTTTCGAAAGAGACCCAGTACTTC.

The chain carries TRBV19 and TRBJ2-3; 10 bases align to TRBD2. J gave up 3 bases and V 7 bases, and 4 bases lay outside the gene matches. There are 14 residues in the CDR3. Looked up from germline, CDR1 is LNHDA and CDR2 is SQIVND (reference sequence). CDR3 sequence reads: CASTQTSGTDTQYF. CDR3 DNA: TGTGCCAGTACTCAGACTAGCGGGACAGATACGCAGTATTTT.